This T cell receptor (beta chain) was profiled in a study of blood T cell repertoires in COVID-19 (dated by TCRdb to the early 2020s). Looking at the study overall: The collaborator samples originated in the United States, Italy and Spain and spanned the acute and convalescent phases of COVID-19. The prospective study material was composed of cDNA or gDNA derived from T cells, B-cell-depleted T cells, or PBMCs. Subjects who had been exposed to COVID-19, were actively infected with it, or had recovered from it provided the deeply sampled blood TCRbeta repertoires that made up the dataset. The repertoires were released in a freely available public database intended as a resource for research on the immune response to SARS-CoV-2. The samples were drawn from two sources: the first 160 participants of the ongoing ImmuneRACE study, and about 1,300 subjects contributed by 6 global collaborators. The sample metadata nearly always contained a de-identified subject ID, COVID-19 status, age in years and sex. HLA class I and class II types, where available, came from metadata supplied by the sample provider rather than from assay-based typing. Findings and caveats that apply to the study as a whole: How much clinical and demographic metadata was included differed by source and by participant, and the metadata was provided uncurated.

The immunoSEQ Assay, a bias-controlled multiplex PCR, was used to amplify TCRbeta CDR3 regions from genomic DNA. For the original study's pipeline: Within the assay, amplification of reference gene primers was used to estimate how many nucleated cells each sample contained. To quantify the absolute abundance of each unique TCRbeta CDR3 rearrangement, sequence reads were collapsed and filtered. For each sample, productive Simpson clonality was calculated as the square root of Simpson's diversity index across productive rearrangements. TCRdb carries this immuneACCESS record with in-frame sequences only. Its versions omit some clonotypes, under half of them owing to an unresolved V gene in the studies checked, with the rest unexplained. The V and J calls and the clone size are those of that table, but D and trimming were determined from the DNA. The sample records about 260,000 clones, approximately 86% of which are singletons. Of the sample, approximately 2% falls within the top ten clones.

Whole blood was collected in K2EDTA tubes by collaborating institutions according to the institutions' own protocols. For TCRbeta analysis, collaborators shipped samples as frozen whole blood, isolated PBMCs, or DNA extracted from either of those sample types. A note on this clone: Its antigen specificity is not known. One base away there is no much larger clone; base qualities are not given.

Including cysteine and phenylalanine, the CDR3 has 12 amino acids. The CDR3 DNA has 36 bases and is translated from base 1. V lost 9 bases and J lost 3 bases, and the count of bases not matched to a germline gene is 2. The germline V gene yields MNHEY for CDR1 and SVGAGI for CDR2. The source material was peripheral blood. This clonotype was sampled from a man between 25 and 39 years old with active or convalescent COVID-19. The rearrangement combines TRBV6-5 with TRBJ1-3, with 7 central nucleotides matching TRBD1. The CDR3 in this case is CASWTGGNTIYF. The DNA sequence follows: TGTGCCAGTTGGACAGGTGGAAACACCATATATTTT.